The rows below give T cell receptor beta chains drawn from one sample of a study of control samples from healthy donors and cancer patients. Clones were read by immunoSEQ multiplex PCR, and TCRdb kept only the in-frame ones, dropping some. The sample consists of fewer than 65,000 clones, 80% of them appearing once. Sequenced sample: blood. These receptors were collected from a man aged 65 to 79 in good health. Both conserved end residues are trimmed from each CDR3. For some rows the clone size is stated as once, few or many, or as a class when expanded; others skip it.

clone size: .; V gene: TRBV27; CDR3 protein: ASTRTGRGEKLF
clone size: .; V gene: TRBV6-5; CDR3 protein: ASSYIQGTEAF
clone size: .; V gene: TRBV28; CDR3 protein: ASSLPQGNQPQH
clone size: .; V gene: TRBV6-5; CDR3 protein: ASGIGWSNQPQH
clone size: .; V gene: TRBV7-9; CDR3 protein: ASSPTGALIEKLF
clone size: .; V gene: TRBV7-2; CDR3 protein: ASSRKVYTGELF
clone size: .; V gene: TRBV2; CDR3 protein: ASSGGGQGDHEQY
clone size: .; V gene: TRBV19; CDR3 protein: ASIAGLTGELF
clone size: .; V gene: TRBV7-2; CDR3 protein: ASSPTQLAGVSAHNEQF
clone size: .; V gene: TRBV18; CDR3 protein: ASSEGRFSGNTIY
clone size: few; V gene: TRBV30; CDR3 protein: AWSRQAGGYT
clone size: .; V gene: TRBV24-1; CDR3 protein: ATSDFGRSAF
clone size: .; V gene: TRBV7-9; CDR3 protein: ASSHKGQGYNEQF
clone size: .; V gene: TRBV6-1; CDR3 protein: ASSDLFAPIRGDLNTEAF
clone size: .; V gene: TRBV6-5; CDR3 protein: ASRVGGTEAF
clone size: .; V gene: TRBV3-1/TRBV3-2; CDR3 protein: ASSLTTDQETQY
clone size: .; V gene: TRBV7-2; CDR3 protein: ASSFGDMRDTEAF
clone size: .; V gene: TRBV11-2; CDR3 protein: ASSPLSSGRYNEQF
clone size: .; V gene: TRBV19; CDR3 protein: ASNPGGSYNEQF
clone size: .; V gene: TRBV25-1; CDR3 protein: ASSRASTDTQY
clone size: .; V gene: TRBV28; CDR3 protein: ASSLEGTSGNTIY
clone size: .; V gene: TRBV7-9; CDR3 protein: ASSLSWGTDTQY
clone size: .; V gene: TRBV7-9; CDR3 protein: ASSLAASPTQY
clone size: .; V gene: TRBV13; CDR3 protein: ASSLVRATGNEQY
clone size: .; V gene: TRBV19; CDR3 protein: ASSWGPPGYEQY
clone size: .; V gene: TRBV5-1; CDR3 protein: ASREGPFRNQPQH
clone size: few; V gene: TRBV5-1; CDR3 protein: ASSGGGQEETQY
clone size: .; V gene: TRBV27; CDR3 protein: ASSYRGTTLTGELF
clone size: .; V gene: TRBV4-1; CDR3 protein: ASSLVLAGRSNEQF
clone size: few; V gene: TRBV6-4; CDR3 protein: ASSEGSNQPQH